The source of this T cell receptor (beta chain) is a study of blood T cell repertoires in COVID-19. In the study overall: Donors in the United States, Italy and Spain gave samples during acute or convalescent COVID-19. The cDNA or gDNA used as material had been derived from T cells, B-cell-depleted T cells, or PBMCs.

Trimming shortened V by 2 bases and J by 3 bases, and 11 bases separated the two germline ends. The CDR3 covers 15 residues. Germline V gene sequence: CDR1 LGHNT, CDR2 FRNRAP. Clones were sequenced by immunoSEQ multiplex PCR, and TCRdb holds only the in-frame ones, with some missing. The sample includes approximately 180,000 clones, 60% to 80% of them seen just once. Input material: PBMCs or T cells enriched from blood (not recorded which). The TCR comes from a woman aged 45-60 years who had recovered from COVID-19. The chain links TRBV12-5 to TRBJ2-1, with a possible D match to TRBD2 (5 bases). The CDR3 DNA reads as TGTGCTAGTGGTTTGAGAGGGCCGGGCTACAATGAGCAGTTCTTC. Its translation is CASGLRGPGYNEQFF.